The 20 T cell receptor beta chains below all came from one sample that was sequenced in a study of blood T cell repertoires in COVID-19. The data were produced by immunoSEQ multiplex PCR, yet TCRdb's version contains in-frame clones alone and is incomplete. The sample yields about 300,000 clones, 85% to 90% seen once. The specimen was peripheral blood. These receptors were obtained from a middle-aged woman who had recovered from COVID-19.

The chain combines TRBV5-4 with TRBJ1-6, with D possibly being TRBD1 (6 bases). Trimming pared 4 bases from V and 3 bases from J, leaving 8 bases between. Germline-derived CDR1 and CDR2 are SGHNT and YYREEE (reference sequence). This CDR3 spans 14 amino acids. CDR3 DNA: TGTGCCAGCAGCCTGGACAGCTATAATTCACCCCTCCACTTT. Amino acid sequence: CASSLDSYNSPLHF.

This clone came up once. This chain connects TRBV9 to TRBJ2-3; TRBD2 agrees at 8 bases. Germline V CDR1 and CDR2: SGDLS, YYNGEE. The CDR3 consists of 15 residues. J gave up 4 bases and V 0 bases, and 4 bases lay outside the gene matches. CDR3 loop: CASSVAGGAADTQYF. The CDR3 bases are TGTGCCAGCAGCGTAGCGGGGGGGGCCGCAGATACGCAGTATTTT.

CDR3 protein: CASSQSTGSYEQYF. As DNA, the CDR3 is TGTGCCAGCAGCCAGTCCACAGGGTCCTACGAGCAGTACTTC. V and J are TRBV3-1 (or the pseudogene TRBV3-2) and TRBJ2-7; possible D gene TRBD1, 6 bases. Deletions cut 3 bases from V and 1 base from J, with 10 bases between. CDR3 length: 14 residues. The V gene's germline CDR1 is LGHDT and CDR2 YNNKEL (reference sequence).

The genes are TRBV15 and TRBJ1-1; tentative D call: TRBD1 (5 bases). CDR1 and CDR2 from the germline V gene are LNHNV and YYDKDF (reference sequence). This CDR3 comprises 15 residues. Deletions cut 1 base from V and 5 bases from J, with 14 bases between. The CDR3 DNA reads TGTGCCACCAGCAGAGGCGGGACGGGATATACTGAAGCTTTCTTT. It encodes CATSRGGTGYTEAFF.

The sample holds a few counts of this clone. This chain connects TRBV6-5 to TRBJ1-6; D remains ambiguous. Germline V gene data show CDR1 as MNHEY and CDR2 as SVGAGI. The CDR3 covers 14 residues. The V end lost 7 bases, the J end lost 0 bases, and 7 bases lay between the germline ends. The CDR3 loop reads CASIGGSYNSPLHF. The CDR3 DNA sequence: TGTGCCAGCATAGGAGGCTCCTATAATTCACCCCTCCACTTT.

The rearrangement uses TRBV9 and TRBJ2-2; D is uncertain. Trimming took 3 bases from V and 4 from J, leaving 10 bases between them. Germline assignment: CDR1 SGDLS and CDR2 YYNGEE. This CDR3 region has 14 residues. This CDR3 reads CASSGTPGTGELFF. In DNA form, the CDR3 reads TGTGCCAGCAGCGGTACCCCAGGCACCGGGGAGCTGTTTTTT.

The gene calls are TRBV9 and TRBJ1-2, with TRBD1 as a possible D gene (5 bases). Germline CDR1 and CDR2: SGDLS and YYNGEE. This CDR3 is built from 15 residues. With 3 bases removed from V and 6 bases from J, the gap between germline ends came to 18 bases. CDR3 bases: TGTGCCAGCAGCGCCCTCCGGTCAGGGTTTGATGGCTACACCTTC. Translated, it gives CASSALRSGFDGYTF.

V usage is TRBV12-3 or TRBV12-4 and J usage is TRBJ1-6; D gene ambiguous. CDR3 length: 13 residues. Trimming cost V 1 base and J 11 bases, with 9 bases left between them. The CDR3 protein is CASSLGHGTPLHF. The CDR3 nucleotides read TGTGCCAGCAGTTTAGGTCACGGGACACCCCTCCACTTT.

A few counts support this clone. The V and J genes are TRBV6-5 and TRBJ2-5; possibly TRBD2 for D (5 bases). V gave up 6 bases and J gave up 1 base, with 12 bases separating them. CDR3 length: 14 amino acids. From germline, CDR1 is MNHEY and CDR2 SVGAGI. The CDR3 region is CASSITSAQETQYF. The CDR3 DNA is TGTGCCAGCAGCATAACTAGTGCCCAAGAGACCCAGTACTTC.

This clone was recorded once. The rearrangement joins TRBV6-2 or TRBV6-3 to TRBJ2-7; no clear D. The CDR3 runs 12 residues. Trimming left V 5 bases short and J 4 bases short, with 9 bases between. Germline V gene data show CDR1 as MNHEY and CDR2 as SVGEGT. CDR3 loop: CASSRYLYEQYF. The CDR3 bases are TGTGCCAGCAGTAGATACTTGTACGAGCAGTACTTC.

CDR3 bases: TGCAGCGCTCCGGGGACAGCCGTCGGGGATAATGAAAAACTGTTTTTT. This encodes CSAPGTAVGDNEKLFF. V usage is TRBV29-1 and J usage is TRBJ1-4, with 7 positions matching TRBD1. The CDR3 runs 16 residues. Germline CDR1 is SQVTM and CDR2 is ANQGSEA. Trimming cost V 7 bases and J 4 bases; bases outside gene matches: 15.

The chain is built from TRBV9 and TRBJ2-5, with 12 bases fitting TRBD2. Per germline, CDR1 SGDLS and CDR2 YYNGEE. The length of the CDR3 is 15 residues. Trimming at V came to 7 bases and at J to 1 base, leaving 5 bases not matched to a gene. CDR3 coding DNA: TGTGCCAGCGGCCCTAGCGGGGGGGCCCAAGAGACCCAGTACTTC. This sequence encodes CASGPSGGAQETQYF.

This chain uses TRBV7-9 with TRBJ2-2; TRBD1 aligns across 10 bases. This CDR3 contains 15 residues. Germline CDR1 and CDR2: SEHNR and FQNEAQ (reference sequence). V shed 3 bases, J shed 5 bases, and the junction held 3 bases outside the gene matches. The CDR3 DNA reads TGTGCCAGCAGCTTCGGACAGGGGGAGACCGGGGAGCTGTTTTTT. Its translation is CASSFGQGETGELFF. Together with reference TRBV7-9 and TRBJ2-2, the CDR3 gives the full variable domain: DTGVSQNPRHKITKRGQNVTFRCDPISEHNRLYWYRQTLGQGPEFLTYFQNEAQLEKSRLLSDRFSAERPKGSFSTLEIQRTEQGDSAMYLCASSFGQGETGELFFGEGSRLTVL.

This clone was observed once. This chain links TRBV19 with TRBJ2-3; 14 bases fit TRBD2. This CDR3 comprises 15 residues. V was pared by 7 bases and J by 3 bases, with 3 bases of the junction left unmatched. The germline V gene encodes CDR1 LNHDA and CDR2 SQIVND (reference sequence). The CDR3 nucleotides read TGTGCCAGTAAGAGGACTAGCGGGGGGACAGATACGCAGTATTTT. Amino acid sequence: CASKRTSGGTDTQYF.

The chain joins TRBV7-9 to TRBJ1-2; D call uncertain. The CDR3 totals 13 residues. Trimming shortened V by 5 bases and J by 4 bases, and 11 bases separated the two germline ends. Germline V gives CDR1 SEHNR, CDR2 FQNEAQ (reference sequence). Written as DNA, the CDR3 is TGTGCCAGCAGCACCACACCCACCTATGGCTACACCTTC. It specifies CASSTTPTYGYTF.

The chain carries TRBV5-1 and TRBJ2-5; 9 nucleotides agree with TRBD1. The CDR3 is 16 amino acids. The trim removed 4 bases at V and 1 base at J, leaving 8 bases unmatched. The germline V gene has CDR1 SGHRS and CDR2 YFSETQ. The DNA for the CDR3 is TGCGCCAGCAGCGAAGGGACAGGGTTCCCCCAAGAGACCCAGTACTTC. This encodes CASSEGTGFPQETQYF.

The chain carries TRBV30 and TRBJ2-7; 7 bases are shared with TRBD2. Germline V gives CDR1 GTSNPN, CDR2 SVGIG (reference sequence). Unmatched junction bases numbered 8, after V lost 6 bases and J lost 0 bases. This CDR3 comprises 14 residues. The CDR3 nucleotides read TGTGCCTGCCTGATCGGGGGGAGCTCCTACGAGCAGTACTTC. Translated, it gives CACLIGGSSYEQYF.

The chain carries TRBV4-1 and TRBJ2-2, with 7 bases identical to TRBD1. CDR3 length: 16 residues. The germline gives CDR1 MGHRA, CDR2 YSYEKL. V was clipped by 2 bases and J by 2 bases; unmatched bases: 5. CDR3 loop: CASSQRPGGNTGELFF. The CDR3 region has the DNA TGCGCCAGCAGCCAAAGACCAGGGGGAAACACCGGGGAGCTGTTTTTT.

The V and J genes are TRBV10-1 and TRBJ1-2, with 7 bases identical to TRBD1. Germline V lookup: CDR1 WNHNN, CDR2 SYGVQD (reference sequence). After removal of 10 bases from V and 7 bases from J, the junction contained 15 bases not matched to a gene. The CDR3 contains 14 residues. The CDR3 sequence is CATSTTGMVPGYTF. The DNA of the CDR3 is TGCGCCACCTCGACGACAGGGATGGTCCCTGGCTACACCTTC.

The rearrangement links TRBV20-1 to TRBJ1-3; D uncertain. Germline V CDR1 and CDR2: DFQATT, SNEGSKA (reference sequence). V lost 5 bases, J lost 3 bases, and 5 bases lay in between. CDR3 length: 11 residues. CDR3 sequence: CSAVGGNTIYF. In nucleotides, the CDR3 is TGCAGTGCTGTCGGTGGAAACACCATATATTTT.